Below are 3 T cell receptor beta chains sequenced from a single sample in a study of OX40 agonist ivuxolimab in advanced cancers. Profiling relied on immunoSEQ multiplex PCR, and the TCRdb table lists in-frame clones only, not all of them. Seen here are about 45,000 clones, roughly 94% observed once, and the top ten hold 9.5% to 11%. The sample was CD4+ or CD8+ T cells sorted from blood, taken in a trial of the OX40 agonist ivuxolimab. The receptors originated from an adult with an advanced solid tumor such as melanoma, head and neck, liver or kidney cancer.

This rearrangement joins TRBV7-9 to TRBJ2-7; tentative D call: TRBD1 (6 bases). Trimming took off 5 bases at V and 0 bases at J, with 17 bases between the two ends. The CDR3 length is 16 residues. From germline, CDR1 is SEHNR and CDR2 FQNEAQ (reference sequence). CDR3 protein: CASSPLGQTPSYEQYF. CDR3 coding DNA: TGTGCCAGCAGCCCATTAGGACAGACCCCCTCCTACGAGCAGTACTTC.

V gene TRBV10-3 combines with J gene TRBJ2-3, with D uncertain. This CDR3 contains 13 residues. The V gene's germline CDR1 is ENHRY and CDR2 SYGVKD. Trimming cost V 8 bases and J 2 bases, with 11 bases left between them. This CDR3 is CAILGRLTDTQYF. CDR3 in DNA: TGTGCCATCCTAGGGCGCCTCACAGATACGCAGTATTTT.

V and J are TRBV7-2 and TRBJ2-1; 8 bases map to TRBD2. Looked up from germline, CDR1 is SGHTA and CDR2 is FQGNSA. V lost 5 bases and J lost 9; bases outside the gene matches: 6. CDR3 length: 13 amino acids. CDR3 coding DNA: TGTGCCAGCAGCCCCGGGACTAGATCTGAGCAGTTCTTC. This gives the protein CASSPGTRSEQFF.